This T cell receptor (beta chain) was obtained from a study of blood T cell repertoires in COVID-19. Study in general: Italy, Spain and the United States were the sources of the convalescent and acute COVID-19 samples.

In the original processing: Counts of nucleated cells, estimated from reference gene primer amplification, were obtained. Profiled with immunoSEQ multiplex PCR; TCRdb holds only in-frame clones, not every one. Clonal size and the V and J genes are those of that table, whereas D and trimming came from the DNA. The sample holds some 150,000 clones; less than 80% are singletons and the top ten take under 6%. V gave up 6 bases and J gave up 7 bases; unmatched junction bases: 3. The CDR3 covers 13 residues. The germline gives CDR1 MNHEY, CDR2 SVGAGI. This TCR was sampled from a woman of 80 years or more with active or convalescent COVID-19. The sequenced sample was peripheral blood. The J gene is TRBJ1-6, the V gene TRBV6-5; 7 nucleotides align to TRBD1. The CDR3 spells CASSWDRNSPLHF. As DNA, the CDR3 is TGTGCCAGCAGCTGGGACAGAAATTCACCCCTCCACTTT.